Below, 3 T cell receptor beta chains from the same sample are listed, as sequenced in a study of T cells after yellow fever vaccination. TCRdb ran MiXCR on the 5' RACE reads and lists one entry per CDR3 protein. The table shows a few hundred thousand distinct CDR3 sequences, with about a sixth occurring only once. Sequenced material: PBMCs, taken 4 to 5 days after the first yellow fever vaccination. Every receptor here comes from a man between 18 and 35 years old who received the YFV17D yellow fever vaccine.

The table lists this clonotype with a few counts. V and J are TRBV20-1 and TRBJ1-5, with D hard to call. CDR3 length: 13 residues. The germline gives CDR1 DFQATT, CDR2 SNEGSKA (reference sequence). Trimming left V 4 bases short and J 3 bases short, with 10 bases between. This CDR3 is CSAIWANNQPQHF. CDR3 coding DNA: TGCAGTGCTATTTGGGCGAACAATCAGCCCCAGCATTTT.

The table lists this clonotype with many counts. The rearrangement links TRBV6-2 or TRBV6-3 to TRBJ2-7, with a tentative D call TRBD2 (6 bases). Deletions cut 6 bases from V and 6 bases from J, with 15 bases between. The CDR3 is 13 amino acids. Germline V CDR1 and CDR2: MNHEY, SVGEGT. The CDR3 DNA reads TGTGCCAGCAGCCTCGGAGGGGCCGTCGAGCAGTACGTC. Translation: CASSLGGAVEQYV.

The CDR3 DNA sequence: TGTGCCAGCAGCTCTAGCGGGGGTCCCAATGAGCAGTTCTTC. It encodes CASSSSGGPNEQFF. The chain carries TRBV7-9 and TRBJ2-1; 10 bases agree with TRBD2. J gave up 6 bases and V 4 bases, and 3 bases lay outside the gene matches. CDR3 length equals 14 residues. Looked up from germline, CDR1 is SEHNR and CDR2 is FQNEAQ (reference sequence).